The source of this T cell receptor beta chain is a study of T cells in localized non-small cell lung cancer. This CDR3 is built from 15 residues. Germline values: CDR1 SGHRS, CDR2 YFSETQ. Trimming pared 0 bases from V and 2 bases from J, leaving 10 bases between. Study-level results: Tumor trailed uninvolved adjacent lung in T cell clonality, which peaked there. Longer overall survival was associated with a higher density of T cells in the blood. Because only a single region of the tumor was sequenced, heterogeneity remains possible. Adjacent lung had a median about 57 of the 100 largest tumor clones.

This clone came up many times. Its antigen is unidentified. Here immunoSEQ multiplex PCR was the method, and the copy in TCRdb shows in-frame clones only, minus some. The sample has about 62,000 clones; about four fifths are singletons. The sequence came from a man aged 35 to 69 with stage II lung adenocarcinoma. Here the sequenced sample was PBMCs, taken before any cancer treatment. This rearrangement joins TRBV5-1 to TRBJ2-3; D is unclear. The CDR3: CASSLDGDNTDTQYF. The CDR3 region has the DNA TGCGCCAGCAGCTTGGATGGTGACAACACAGATACGCAGTATTTT.